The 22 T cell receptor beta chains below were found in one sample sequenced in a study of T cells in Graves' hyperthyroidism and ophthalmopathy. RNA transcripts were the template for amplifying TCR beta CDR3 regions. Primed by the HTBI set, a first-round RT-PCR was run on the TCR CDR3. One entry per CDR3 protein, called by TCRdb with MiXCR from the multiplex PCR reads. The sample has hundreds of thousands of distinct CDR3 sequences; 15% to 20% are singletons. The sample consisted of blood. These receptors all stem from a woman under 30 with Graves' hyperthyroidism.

The chain's CDR3 is CATGGADSGNTIYF. CDR3 DNA: TGTGCCACCGGAGGGGCCGACTCTGGAAACACCATATATTTT. This chain uses TRBV7-9 with TRBJ1-3, with D perhaps matching TRBD1 (5 bases). Trimming took off 10 bases at V and 0 bases at J, with 13 bases between the two ends. The CDR3 sequence is 14 residues long. Germline values: CDR1 SEHNR, CDR2 FQNEAQ (reference sequence).

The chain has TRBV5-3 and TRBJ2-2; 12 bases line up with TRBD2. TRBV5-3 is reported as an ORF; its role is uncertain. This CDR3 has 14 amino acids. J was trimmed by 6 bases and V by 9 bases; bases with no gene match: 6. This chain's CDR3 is CATSGTSGSGELFF. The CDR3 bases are TGTGCCACCTCCGGGACTAGCGGGTCCGGGGAGCTGTTTTTT.

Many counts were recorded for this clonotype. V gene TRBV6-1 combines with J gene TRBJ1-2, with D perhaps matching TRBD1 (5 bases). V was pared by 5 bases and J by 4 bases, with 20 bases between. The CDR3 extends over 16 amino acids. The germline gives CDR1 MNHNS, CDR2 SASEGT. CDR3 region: CASSKSVRDPLYGYTF. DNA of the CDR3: TGTGCCAGCAGTAAGTCCGTCCGGGACCCCCTCTATGGCTACACCTTC.

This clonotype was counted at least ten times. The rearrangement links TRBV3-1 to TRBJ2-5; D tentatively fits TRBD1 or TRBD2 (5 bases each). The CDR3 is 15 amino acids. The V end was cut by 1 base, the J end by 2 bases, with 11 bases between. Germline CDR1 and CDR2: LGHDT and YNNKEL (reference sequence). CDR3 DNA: TGTGCCAGCAGCCAAGTTCTTGGGGGTCAAGAGACCCAGTACTTC. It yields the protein CASSQVLGGQETQYF.

CDR3 protein: CSARSGSPYGYTF. Here the CDR3 DNA reads TGCAGTGCTAGATCGGGAAGTCCCTATGGCTACACCTTC. The J gene is TRBJ1-2, the V gene TRBV20-1; D is unclear. V was cut by 2 bases and J by 4 bases, with 11 bases left in between. The CDR3 is made up of 13 amino acids. Germline V CDR1 and CDR2: DFQATT, SNEGSKA (reference sequence).

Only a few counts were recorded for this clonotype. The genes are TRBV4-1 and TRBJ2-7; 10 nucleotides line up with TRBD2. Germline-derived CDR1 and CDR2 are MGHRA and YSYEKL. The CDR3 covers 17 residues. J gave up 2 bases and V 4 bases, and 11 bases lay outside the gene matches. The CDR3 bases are TGCGCCAGCAGCCCCGGGGGAGCGGGGGGGAGCGCCTACGAGCAGTACTTC. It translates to CASSPGGAGGSAYEQYF.

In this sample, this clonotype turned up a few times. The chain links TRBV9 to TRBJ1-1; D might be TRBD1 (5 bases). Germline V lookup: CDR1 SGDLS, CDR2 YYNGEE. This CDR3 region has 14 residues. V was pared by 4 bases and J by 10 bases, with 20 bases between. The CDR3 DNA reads TGTGCCAGCAGCCCAAACTACGGGACCTGGGGAGCTTTCTTT. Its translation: CASSPNYGTWGAFF.

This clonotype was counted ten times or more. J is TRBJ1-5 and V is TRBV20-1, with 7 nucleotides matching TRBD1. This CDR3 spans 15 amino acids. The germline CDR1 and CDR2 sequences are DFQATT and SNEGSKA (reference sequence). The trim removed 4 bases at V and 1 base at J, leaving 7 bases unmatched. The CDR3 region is CSATEGARSNQPQHF. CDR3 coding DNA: TGCAGTGCTACAGAGGGGGCTCGGAGCAATCAGCCCCAGCATTTT.

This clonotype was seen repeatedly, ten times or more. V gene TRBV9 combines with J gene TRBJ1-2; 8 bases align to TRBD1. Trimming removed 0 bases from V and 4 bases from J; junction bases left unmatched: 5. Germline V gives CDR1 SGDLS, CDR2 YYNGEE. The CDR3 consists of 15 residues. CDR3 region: CASSVDGRGLYGYTF. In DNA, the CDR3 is TGTGCCAGCAGCGTAGATGGCAGGGGGCTCTATGGCTACACCTTC.

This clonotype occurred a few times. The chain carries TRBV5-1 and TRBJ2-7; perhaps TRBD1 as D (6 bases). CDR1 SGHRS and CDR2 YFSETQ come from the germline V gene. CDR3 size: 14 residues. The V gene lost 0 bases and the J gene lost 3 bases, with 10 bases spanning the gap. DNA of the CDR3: TGCGCCAGCAGCTTGGTTGGCAGGGGCTACGAGCAGTACTTC. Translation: CASSLVGRGYEQYF.

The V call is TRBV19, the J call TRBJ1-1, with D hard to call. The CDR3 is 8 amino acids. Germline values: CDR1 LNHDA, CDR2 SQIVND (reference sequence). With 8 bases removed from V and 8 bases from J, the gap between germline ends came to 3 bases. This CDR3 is CASVEAFF. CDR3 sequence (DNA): TGTGCCAGTGTAGAAGCTTTCTTT.

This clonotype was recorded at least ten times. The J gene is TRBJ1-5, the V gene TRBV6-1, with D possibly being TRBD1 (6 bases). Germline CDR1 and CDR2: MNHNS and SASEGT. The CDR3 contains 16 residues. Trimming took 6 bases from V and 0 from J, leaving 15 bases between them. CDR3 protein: CASRDRQGFSNQPQHF. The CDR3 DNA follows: TGTGCCAGCAGAGACAGGCAGGGATTTAGCAATCAGCCCCAGCATTTT.

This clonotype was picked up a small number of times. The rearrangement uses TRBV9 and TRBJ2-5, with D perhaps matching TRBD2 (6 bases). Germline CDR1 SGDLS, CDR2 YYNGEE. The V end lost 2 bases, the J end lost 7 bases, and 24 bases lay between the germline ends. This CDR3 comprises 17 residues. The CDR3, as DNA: TGTGCCAGCAGCGTGGGAGAAAGTCGGGGCGTGGGGGGGACCCAGTACTTC. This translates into CASSVGESRGVGGTQYF.

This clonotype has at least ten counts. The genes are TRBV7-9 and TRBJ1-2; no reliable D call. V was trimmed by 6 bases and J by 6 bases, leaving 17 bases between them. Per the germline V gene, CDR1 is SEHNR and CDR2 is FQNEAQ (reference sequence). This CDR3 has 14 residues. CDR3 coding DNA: TGTGCCAGCAGTTCCGGTAGTGCCTGGGATGGCTACACCTTC. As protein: CASSSGSAWDGYTF.

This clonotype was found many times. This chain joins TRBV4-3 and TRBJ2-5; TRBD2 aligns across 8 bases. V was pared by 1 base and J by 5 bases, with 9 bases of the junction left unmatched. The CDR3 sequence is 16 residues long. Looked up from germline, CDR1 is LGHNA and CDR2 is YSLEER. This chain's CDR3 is CASSQVTRGGRETQYF. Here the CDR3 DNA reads TGCGCCAGCAGCCAAGTAACACGGGGGGGCAGGGAGACCCAGTACTTC.

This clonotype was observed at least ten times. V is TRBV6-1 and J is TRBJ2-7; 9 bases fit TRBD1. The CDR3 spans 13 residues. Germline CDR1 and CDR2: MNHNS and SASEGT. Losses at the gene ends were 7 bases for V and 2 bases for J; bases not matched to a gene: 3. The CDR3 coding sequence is TGTGCCAGCACCGGGGACAGGGCCTACGAGCAGTACTTC. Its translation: CASTGDRAYEQYF.

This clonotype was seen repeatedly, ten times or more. CDR3 in amino acids: CATSRDRNEQYF. The CDR3 coding sequence is TGTGCCACCAGCAGAGATAGGAACGAGCAGTACTTC. V is TRBV15 and J is TRBJ2-7; D gene uncertain. The CDR3 contains 12 residues. The ends were cut back, 0 bases at V and 5 bases at J, with 5 bases in the middle. Germline-derived CDR1 and CDR2 are LNHNV and YYDKDF (reference sequence).

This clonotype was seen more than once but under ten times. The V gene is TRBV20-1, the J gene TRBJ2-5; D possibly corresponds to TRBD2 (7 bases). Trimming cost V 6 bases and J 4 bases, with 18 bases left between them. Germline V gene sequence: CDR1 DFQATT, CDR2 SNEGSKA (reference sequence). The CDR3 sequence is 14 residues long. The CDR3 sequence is CSAIREGGLETQYF. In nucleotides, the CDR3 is TGCAGTGCCATCCGTGAGGGGGGGTTAGAGACCCAGTACTTC.

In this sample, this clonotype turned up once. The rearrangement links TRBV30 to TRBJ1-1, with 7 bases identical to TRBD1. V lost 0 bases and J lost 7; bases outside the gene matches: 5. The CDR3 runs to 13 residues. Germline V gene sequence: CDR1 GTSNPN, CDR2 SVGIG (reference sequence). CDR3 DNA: TGTGCCTGGAGTGTAAATCGGGACAGTGAAGCTTTCTTT. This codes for CAWSVNRDSEAFF.

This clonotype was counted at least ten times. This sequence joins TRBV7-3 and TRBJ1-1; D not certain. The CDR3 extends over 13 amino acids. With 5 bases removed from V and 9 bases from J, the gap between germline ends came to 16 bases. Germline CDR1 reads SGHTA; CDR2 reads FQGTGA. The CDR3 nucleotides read TGTGCCAGCAGCCCTGGAGTCATGCGGAAAGCTTTCTTT. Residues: CASSPGVMRKAFF.

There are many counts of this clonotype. The DNA for the CDR3 is TGTGCCAGCAGCGCCGGGACTAGCGGGGTAGAGACCCAGTACTTC. It yields the protein CASSAGTSGVETQYF. The chain employs TRBV9 and TRBJ2-5; 13 bases align to TRBD2. The CDR3 is 15 residues long. V lost 3 bases and J lost 4; bases outside the gene matches: 3. In germline, CDR1 is SGDLS, CDR2 YYNGEE.

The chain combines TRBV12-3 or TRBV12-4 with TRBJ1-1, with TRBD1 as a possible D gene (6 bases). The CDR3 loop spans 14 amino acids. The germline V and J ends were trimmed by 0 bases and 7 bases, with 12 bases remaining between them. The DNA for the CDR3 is TGTGCCAGCAGTTTAGCGCAGGGGCTGGGTGAAGCTTTCTTT. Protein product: CASSLAQGLGEAFF.